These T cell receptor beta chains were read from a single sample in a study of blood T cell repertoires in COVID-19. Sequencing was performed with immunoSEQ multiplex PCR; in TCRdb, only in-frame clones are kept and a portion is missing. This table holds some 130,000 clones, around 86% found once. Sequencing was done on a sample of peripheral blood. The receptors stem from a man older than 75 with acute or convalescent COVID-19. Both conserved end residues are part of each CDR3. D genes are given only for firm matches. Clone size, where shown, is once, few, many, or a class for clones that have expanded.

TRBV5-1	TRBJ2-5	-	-	TGCGCCAGCAGCCAGGAAGCTTTTACCCAAGAGACCCAGTACTTC	CASSQEAFTQETQYF
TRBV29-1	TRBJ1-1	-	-	TGCAGCGCACAGACAGGGAACACTGAAGCTTTCTTT	CSAQTGNTEAFF
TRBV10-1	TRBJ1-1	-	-	TGCGCCAGCAGTGACTACCGGGAAACGAACACTGAAGCTTTCTTT	CASSDYRETNTEAFF
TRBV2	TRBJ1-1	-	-	TGTGCCAGCAAGGGACACCCGAACACTGAAGCTTTCTTT	CASKGHPNTEAFF
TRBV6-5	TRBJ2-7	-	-	TGTGCCAGCAGTTACCCTACCAAAGCCTACGAGCAGTACTTC	CASSYPTKAYEQYF
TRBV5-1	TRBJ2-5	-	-	TGCGCCAGCAGCTTCCCGGGGGTCCAAGAGACCCAGTACTTC	CASSFPGVQETQYF
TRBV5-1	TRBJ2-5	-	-	TGCGCCAGCAGAGGCTCCGGGGATACACAAGAGACCCAGTACTTC	CASRGSGDTQETQYF
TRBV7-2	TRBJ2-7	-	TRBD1	TGTGCCAGCAGCTTAGCAAGGGATACCAGGGGGAAGCACGAGCAGTACTTC	CASSLARDTRGKHEQYF
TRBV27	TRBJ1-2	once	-	TGTGCCAGCAGTTCGCGAGGGGAGGCCTATGGCTACACCTTC	CASSSRGEAYGYTF
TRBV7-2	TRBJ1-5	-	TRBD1	TGTGCCAGCAGCTCCAGGCAGGGGGTTCAGCCCCAGCATTTT	CASSSRQGVQPQHF
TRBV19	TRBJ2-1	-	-	TGTGCCAGTAGTATAGCGGGAGGACAGTACAATGAGCAGTTCTTC	CASSIAGGQYNEQFF
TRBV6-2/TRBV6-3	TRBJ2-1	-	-	TGTGCCAGCAGTTCCGGAGGGTACGGACCGGGCCGGGAGCAGTTCTTC	CASSSGGYGPGREQFF
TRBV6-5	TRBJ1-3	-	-	TGTGCCAGCAGTTATACAGACCCCTCTGGAAACACCATATATTTT	CASSYTDPSGNTIYF
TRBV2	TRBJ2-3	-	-	TGTGCCAGCAACCCTAGGACAGATACGCAGTATTTT	CASNPRTDTQYF
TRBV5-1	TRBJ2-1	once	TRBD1	TGCGCCAGCAGCCGGACAGGGGGATCAGGTGAGCAGTTCTTC	CASSRTGGSGEQFF
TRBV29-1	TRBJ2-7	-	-	TGCAGCGTTGAAGACGACAGGGCGGGGTACGAGCAGTACTTC	CSVEDDRAGYEQYF
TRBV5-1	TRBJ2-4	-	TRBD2	TGCGCCAGCAGCTCGACTAGCGGGAGATCCCTCGGCATTCAGTACTTC	CASSSTSGRSLGIQYF
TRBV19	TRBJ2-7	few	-	TGTGCCAGTAGTATGTCCGGGACACTGACCTACGAGCAGTACTTC	CASSMSGTLTYEQYF
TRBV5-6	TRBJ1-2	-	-	TGTGCCAGCAGCTTGGTTGGGCCTAACTATGGCTACACCTTC	CASSLVGPNYGYTF
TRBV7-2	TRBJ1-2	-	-	TGTGCCAGCAGCATCCTTCACTCCAACTATGGCTACACCTTC	CASSILHSNYGYTF
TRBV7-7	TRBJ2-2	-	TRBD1	TGTGCTAGCAGCTTAACGGAGGACAGGGCTAACACCGGGGAGCTGTTTTTT	CASSLTEDRANTGELFF
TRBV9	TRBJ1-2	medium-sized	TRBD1	TGTGCCAGCAGCGACCGGGACAGGGGCAACTATGGCTACACCTTC	CASSDRDRGNYGYTF
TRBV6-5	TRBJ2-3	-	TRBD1	TGTGCCAGCAGTTCAGGGGGCAGCCTCCCAGATACGCAGTATTTT	CASSSGGSLPDTQYF
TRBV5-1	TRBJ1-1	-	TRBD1	TGCGCCAGCAGCGCCGGGACAGCTACTGGGGCTTTCTTT	CASSAGTATGAFF
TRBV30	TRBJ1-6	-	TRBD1	TGTGCCTGGAGTCCCCCGGACAGGAACTCCTATAATTCACCCCTCCACTTT	CAWSPPDRNSYNSPLHF
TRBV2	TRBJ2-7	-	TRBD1	TGTGCCACCATTGGCCGGGACAGGGCCTACGAGCAGTACTTC	CATIGRDRAYEQYF
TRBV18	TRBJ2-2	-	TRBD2	TGTGCCAGCTCACCCCTAGCGGGGCAGAACACCGGGGAGCTGTTTTTT	CASSPLAGQNTGELFF
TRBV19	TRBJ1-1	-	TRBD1	TGTGCCAGTAGTCCCCAGGGGGCTGGTACTGAAGCTTTCTTT	CASSPQGAGTEAFF
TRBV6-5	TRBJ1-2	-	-	TGTGCCAGCAGGAGGACAGAAAGGTCGGGTGGCTACACCTTC	CASRRTERSGGYTF
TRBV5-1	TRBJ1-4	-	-	TGCGCCAGCAGCTTGGTTGTAGGGTCGGGAAATGAAAAACTGTTTTTT	CASSLVVGSGNEKLFF
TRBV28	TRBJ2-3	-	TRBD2	TGTGCCAGCGCGGGGGGCACAGATACGCAGTATTTT	CASAGGTDTQYF
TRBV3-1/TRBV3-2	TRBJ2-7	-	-	TGTGCCAGCAGCTCCTCCTTCGAGCAGTACTTC	CASSSSFEQYF
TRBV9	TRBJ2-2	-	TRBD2	TGTGCCAGCACTCGGCGGGGGGCGAACACCGGGGAGCTGTTTTTT	CASTRRGANTGELFF
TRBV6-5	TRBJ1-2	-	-	TGTGCCAGCAGAGACAGGAGCTTGGATGGCTACACCTTC	CASRDRSLDGYTF
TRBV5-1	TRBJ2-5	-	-	TGCGCCAGCAGCTTGGAGGCTAGCGGAGGGGGGGAGACCCAGTACTTC	CASSLEASGGGETQYF
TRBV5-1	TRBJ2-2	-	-	TGCGCCAGCAGCTTTTTCGGGGAAACCGGGGAGCTGTTTTTT	CASSFFGETGELFF
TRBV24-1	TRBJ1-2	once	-	TGTGCCACCAGTGAGGGGGGGTACTATGGCTACACCTTC	CATSEGGYYGYTF
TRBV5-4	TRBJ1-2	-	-	TGTGCCAGCAGCTTCTCAGGGGCTCCGGATGGCTACACCTTC	CASSFSGAPDGYTF
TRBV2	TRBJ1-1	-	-	TGTGCCAGCGCCTTCCGGGAGTATCAGACTGAAGCTTTCTTT	CASAFREYQTEAFF
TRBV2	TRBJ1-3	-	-	TGTGCCAGCAGTGGCAGGGCCGGAAACACCATATATTTT	CASSGRAGNTIYF
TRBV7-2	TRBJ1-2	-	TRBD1	TGTGCCAGCAGCTTAGCAAAGGGGGCTGGCTATGGCTACACCTTC	CASSLAKGAGYGYTF
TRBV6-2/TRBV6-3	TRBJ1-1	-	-	TGTGCCAGCAGTTACCAGGCGATGAACACTGAAGCTTTCTTT	CASSYQAMNTEAFF
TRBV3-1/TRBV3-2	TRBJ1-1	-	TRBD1	TGTGCCACTTGGGACAGGGAAGGCACTGAAGCTTTCTTT	CATWDREGTEAFF
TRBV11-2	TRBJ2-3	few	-	TGTGCCAGCAGCTTTATCGATACGCAGTATTTT	CASSFIDTQYF
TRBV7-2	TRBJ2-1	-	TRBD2	TGTGCCAGCAGACTAGCGGGAAAAGGGGCCTACAATGAGCAGTTCTTC	CASRLAGKGAYNEQFF
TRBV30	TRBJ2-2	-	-	TGTGCCTGGAGTAACCTGGAGACCGGGGAGCTGTTTTTT	CAWSNLETGELFF
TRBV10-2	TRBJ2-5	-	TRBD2	TGCGCCAGCAGCCCCCAGCGGGGGAAAGAGACCCAGTACTTC	CASSPQRGKETQYF
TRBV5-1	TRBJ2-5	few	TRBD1	TGCGCCAGCAGCTCAACAGGGGGCTTGTTAGAGACCCAGTACTTC	CASSSTGGLLETQYF
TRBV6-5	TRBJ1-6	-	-	TGTGCCAGCAGTTTGACAGTGAGCGATTCACCCCTCCACTTT	CASSLTVSDSPLHF
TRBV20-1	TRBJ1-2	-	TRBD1	TGCAGTGCTCGACAGGGGAATGGCTACACCTTC	CSARQGNGYTF
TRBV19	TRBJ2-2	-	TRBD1	TGTGCCAGTAGGGTGGACAGGGTATTAACCGGGGAGCTGTTTTTT	CASRVDRVLTGELFF